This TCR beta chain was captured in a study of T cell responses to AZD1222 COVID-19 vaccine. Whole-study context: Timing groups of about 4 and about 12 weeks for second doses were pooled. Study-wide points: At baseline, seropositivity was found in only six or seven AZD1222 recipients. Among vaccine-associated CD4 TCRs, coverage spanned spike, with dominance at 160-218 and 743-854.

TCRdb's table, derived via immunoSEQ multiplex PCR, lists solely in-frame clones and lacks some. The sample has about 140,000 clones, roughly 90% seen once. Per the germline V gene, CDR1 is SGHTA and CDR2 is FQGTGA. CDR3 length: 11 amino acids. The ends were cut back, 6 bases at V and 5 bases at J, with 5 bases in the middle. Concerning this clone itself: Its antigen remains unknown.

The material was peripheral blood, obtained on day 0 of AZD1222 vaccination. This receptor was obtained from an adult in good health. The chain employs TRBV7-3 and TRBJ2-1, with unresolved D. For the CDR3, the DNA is TGTGCCAGCAGTGATAACAATGAGCAGTTCTTC. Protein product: CASSDNNEQFF.